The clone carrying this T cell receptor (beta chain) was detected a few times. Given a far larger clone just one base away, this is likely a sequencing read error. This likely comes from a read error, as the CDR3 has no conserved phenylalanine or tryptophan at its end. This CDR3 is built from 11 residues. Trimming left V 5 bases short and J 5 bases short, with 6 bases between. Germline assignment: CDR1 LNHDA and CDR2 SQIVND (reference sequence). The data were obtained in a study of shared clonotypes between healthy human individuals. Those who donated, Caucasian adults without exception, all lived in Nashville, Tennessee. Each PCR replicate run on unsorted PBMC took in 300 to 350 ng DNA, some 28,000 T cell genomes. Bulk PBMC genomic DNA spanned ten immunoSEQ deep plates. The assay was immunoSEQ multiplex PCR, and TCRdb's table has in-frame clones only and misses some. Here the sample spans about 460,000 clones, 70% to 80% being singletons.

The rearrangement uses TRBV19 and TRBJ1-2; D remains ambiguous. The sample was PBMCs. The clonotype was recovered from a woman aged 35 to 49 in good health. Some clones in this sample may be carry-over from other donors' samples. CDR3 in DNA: TGTGCCAGTAGTCGATTGTATGGCTACACCCTC. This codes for CASSRLYGYTL.